Each of the 22 T cell receptor beta chains below was sequenced from the same sample in a study of fetal regulatory T cell absence and autoimmunity. Profiling relied on immunoSEQ multiplex PCR, and the TCRdb table lists in-frame clones only, not all of them. The sample consists of about 46,000 clones, about 80% of them appearing once. Specimen: cord blood. Receptors were obtained from a newborn boy with IPEX syndrome.

The chain recombines TRBV19 with TRBJ1-3; no firm D call. Germline CDR1 reads LNHDA; CDR2 reads SQIVND (reference sequence). V was clipped by 2 bases and J by 2 bases, with 10 bases between them. This CDR3 has 15 residues. CDR3 protein: CASSISPRTGNTIYF. CDR3 nucleotide sequence: TGTGCCAGTAGTATATCACCGAGGACTGGAAACACCATATATTTT.

This rearrangement joins TRBV6-5 to TRBJ1-4; TRBD1 aligns across 7 bases. Trimming at V came to 7 bases and at J to 5 bases, leaving 7 bases not matched to a gene. The CDR3 contains 14 residues. Germline CDR1 and CDR2: MNHEY and SVGAGI. As DNA, the CDR3 is TGTGCCAGCACCTGGACAGGCTCAAATGAAAAACTGTTTTTT. It codes for CASTWTGSNEKLFF.

The chain has TRBV19 and TRBJ1-4, with 7 positions matching TRBD1. The CDR3 contains 14 residues. V shed 4 bases, J shed 7 bases, and the junction held 6 bases outside the gene matches. Germline values: CDR1 LNHDA, CDR2 SQIVND (reference sequence). The DNA of the CDR3 is TGTGCCAGTAGTAGCACAGGGGTAGGTGAAAAACTGTTTTTT. Its translation: CASSSTGVGEKLFF.

The V call is TRBV12-2, the J call TRBJ2-6; the table gives TRBD2 as D, unverified against the DNA. TRBV12-2 counts as a pseudogene. CDR3 length: 18 amino acids. CDR3 residues: CASRLADFGLSGANVLTF. In DNA form, the CDR3 reads TGTGCAAGTCGCTTAGCGGACTTTGGGCTCTCTGGGGCCAACGTCCTGACTTTC.

The chain couples TRBV7-6 to TRBJ2-1; 8 bases are a match to TRBD2. CDR3 size: 18 residues. The germline CDR1 and CDR2 sequences are SGHVS and FNYEAQ. V gave up 1 base and J gave up 7 bases; unmatched junction bases: 15. In DNA, the CDR3 is TGTGCCAGCAGCTTAGAGGTAATGCTAGCGGGCCGTGGTAATGAGCAGTTCTTC. This sequence encodes CASSLEVMLAGRGNEQFF.

V is TRBV5-4 and J is TRBJ1-2; D possibly corresponds to TRBD1 (5 bases). V was shortened by 0 bases and J by 5 bases, with 8 bases between the two germline ends. CDR1 is SGHNT and CDR2 is YYREEE in the germline V gene (reference sequence). The CDR3 contains 13 residues. The CDR3 DNA reads as TGTGCCAGCAGCTTGGGGGGCGCGTATGGCTACACCTTC. Translating it yields CASSLGGAYGYTF.

The V gene is TRBV5-8, the J gene TRBJ2-7, with 7 positions matching TRBD2. CDR1 and CDR2 from the germline V gene are SGHTS and YDEGEE. This CDR3 is built from 15 residues. V lost 2 bases, J lost 3 bases, and 8 bases stayed unmatched. For the CDR3, the DNA is TGTGCCAGCAGCTTTTTCATTCCTAGCGGCTACGAGCAGTACTTC. Protein: CASSFFIPSGYEQYF.

The chain carries TRBV9 and TRBJ2-1; 12 bases agree with TRBD2. The J segment lost 4 bases and the V segment lost 0 bases, leaving 8 bases of the junction unmatched. CDR3 length: 18 amino acids. The germline V gene has CDR1 SGDLS and CDR2 YYNGEE. CDR3: CASSVEASGGALYNEQFF. The CDR3 nucleotides read TGTGCCAGCAGCGTAGAGGCTAGCGGGGGGGCATTGTACAATGAGCAGTTCTTC. The full variable domain, in which reference TRBV9 and TRBJ2-1 provide the parts outside the CDR3, is DSGVTQTPKHLITATGQRVTLRCSPRSGDLSVYWYQQSLDQGLQFLIQYYNGEERAKGNILERFSAQQFPDLHSELNLSSLELGDSALYFCASSVEASGGALYNEQFFGPGTRLTVL.

CDR3 region: CASRYGTSGQETQYF. Written as DNA, the CDR3 is TGCGCCAGCAGATATGGGACTAGCGGACAAGAGACCCAGTACTTC. The chain is built from TRBV5-1 and TRBJ2-5; 11 bases align to TRBD2. The CDR3 sequence is 15 residues long. Germline lookup yields CDR1 SGHRS and CDR2 YFSETQ. The V segment lost 5 bases and the J segment 2 bases; nucleotides outside the gene matches: 5.

The CDR3 DNA follows: TGTGCTAGTGGTTTGGTAACAGGGGTAATAGGTAACTACACCTTC. The encoded protein is CASGLVTGVIGNYTF. The chain couples TRBV12-5 to TRBJ1-2; 7 bases are a match to TRBD1. After removal of 0 bases from V and 10 bases from J, the junction contained 11 bases not matched to a gene. Germline V gives CDR1 LGHNT, CDR2 FRNRAP. The CDR3 covers 15 residues.

The CDR3 DNA reads as TGTGCCAGCAGCAACGCCCTAGCGGAAAACACCGGGGAGCTGTTTTTT. Translation: CASSNALAENTGELFF. The gene calls are TRBV21-1 and TRBJ2-2; TRBD2, the table's D call, was not compared with the DNA. TRBV21-1 is a recognized pseudogene. CDR3 length: 16 residues.

CDR3: CASSSIGQGRTKNIQYF. The CDR3, as DNA: TGTGCCAGCAGCTCTATTGGACAGGGGAGAACCAAAAACATTCAGTACTTC. The rearrangement joins TRBV5-4 to TRBJ2-4; 9 bases line up with TRBD1. Looked up from germline, CDR1 is SGHNT and CDR2 is YYREEE (reference sequence). There are 17 residues in the CDR3. The V and J ends lost 3 bases and 2 bases, in that order; junction bases with no gene match: 9. Based on the CDR3 plus reference TRBV5-4 and TRBJ2-4, the full variable domain is ETGVTQSPTHLIKTRGQQVTLRCSSQSGHNTVSWYQQALGQGPQFIFQYYREEENGRGNFPPRFSGLQFPNYSSELNVNALELDDSALYLCASSSIGQGRTKNIQYFGAGTRLSVL.

The chain uses TRBV5-1 and TRBJ2-1; no definite D call. V dropped 0 bases and J dropped 5 bases, with 3 bases sitting between them. The CDR3 length is 12 residues. Germline values: CDR1 SGHRS, CDR2 YFSETQ. The CDR3, as DNA: TGCGCCAGCAGCTTGGGGCACAATGAGCAGTTCTTC. Protein sequence: CASSLGHNEQFF.

The chain uses TRBV19 and TRBJ1-5; D ambiguous. Germline values: CDR1 LNHDA, CDR2 SQIVND (reference sequence). The CDR3 has 16 amino acids. V was clipped by 1 base and J by 1 base, with 11 bases between them. The CDR3 protein is CASSIVGWLSNQPQHF. Written as DNA, the CDR3 is TGTGCCAGTAGTATAGTAGGGTGGCTGAGCAATCAGCCCCAGCATTTT.

The rearrangement links TRBV6-1 to TRBJ2-7, with D uncertain. Trimming removed 6 bases at V and 6 bases at J, with 12 bases between. Germline assignment: CDR1 MNHNS and CDR2 SASEGT. The CDR3 has 12 amino acids. This chain's CDR3 is CASRKDLGEQYF. The DNA for the CDR3 is TGTGCCAGCAGGAAGGATTTGGGCGAGCAGTACTTC.

This chain uses TRBV5-1 with TRBJ1-2, with D maybe TRBD1 (6 bases). Germline V gene sequence: CDR1 SGHRS, CDR2 YFSETQ. Trimming removed 0 bases at V and 7 bases at J, with 13 bases between. The CDR3 runs to 14 residues. The CDR3 DNA reads as TGCGCCAGCAGCTTGGGGGCAGGGGTGCGTGGCTACACCTTC. This gives the protein CASSLGAGVRGYTF. The full variable domain, in which reference TRBV5-1 and TRBJ1-2 provide the parts outside the CDR3, is KAGVTQTPRYLIKTRGQQVTLSCSPISGHRSVSWYQQTPGQGLQFLFEYFSETQRNKGNFPGRFSGRQFSNSRSEMNVSTLELGDSALYLCASSLGAGVRGYTFGSGTRLTVV.

The chain carries TRBV10-3 and TRBJ1-3; the D gene is possibly TRBD1 (5 bases). The germline V and J ends were trimmed by 10 bases and 4 bases, with 20 bases remaining between them. Germline loops: CDR1 ENHRY, CDR2 SYGVKD. This CDR3 comprises 15 residues. This chain's CDR3 is CATGGDRGSGNTIYF. The CDR3, as DNA: TGTGCCACTGGCGGTGATAGGGGAAGCGGAAACACCATATATTTT.

This sequence joins TRBV5-1 and TRBJ1-3; D is ambiguous. Germline V gene sequence: CDR1 SGHRS, CDR2 YFSETQ. The CDR3 loop spans 11 amino acids. V shed 5 bases and J shed 4 bases, with 4 bases lying between them. The CDR3 loop reads CASRGGNTIYF. As DNA, the CDR3 is TGCGCCAGCAGAGGGGGAAACACCATATATTTT.

This chain joins TRBV19 and TRBJ2-1, with 11 bases lining up with TRBD2. Losses at the gene ends were 4 bases for V and 5 bases for J; bases not matched to a gene: 7. This CDR3 region has 16 residues. Looked up from germline, CDR1 is LNHDA and CDR2 is SQIVND (reference sequence). As DNA, the CDR3 is TGTGCCAGTAGTACCCCGGGACTAGCGGACGACAATGAGCAGTTCTTC. Encoded protein: CASSTPGLADDNEQFF.

This clone came up once. This chain connects TRBV4-1 to TRBJ2-3, with TRBD2 identical over 9 bases. This CDR3 has 17 residues. V dropped 0 bases and J dropped 3; count of bases not matched to a gene: 7. CDR1 and CDR2 (germline): MGHRA, YSYEKL. CDR3 bases: TGCGCCAGCAGCCAAGATTTTGTGGGACTAGCTACAGATACGCAGTATTTT. As protein: CASSQDFVGLATDTQYF.

The V gene is TRBV9, the J gene TRBJ2-1, with D perhaps matching TRBD1 (5 bases). The germline V gene encodes CDR1 SGDLS and CDR2 YYNGEE. Trimming shortened V by 4 bases and J by 3 bases, and 8 bases separated the two germline ends. CDR3 length: 13 residues. The CDR3 nucleotides are TGTGCCAGCAGCCTTGACAGCTACAATGAGCAGTTCTTC. This gives the protein CASSLDSYNEQFF.

The CDR3: CASSYSSPGGYGYTF. The CDR3 bases are TGTGCCAGCAGTTACTCGAGTCCAGGGGGATATGGCTACACCTTC. The V call is TRBV6-5, the J call TRBJ1-2, with 7 bases matching TRBD1. Germline loops: CDR1 MNHEY, CDR2 SVGAGI. Trimming took 0 bases from V and 5 from J; bases not matched to a gene: 6. The CDR3 contains 15 residues.